This TCR beta chain was observed in a study of T cell responses to AZD1222 COVID-19 vaccine. General study points: Clonal diversity may have been underestimated, and the donors were mostly white British, with more females than males. Scientists sampled the repertoires only once the peak T cell response had passed. Vaccine-related CD4 TCRs covered spike, predominating at 160-218 and 743-854. Vaccination with two AZD1222 doses was followed by a rise in Spike-specific TCR breadth and depth.

Generated by immunoSEQ multiplex PCR, the TCRdb table keeps only in-frame clones and is missing some. The sample includes around 140,000 clones, approximately 93% of them seen just once. This CDR3 spans 15 amino acids. V was clipped by 8 bases and J by 4 bases, with 17 bases between them. The germline V gene encodes CDR1 LNHDA and CDR2 SQIVND (reference sequence). Concerning this clone: Its matching antigen is unknown.

V usage is TRBV19 and J usage is TRBJ2-2, with a possible D match to TRBD1 (6 bases). This TCR came from an adult who had recovered from COVID-19. The sample here was peripheral blood, taken after recovery from COVID-19. The CDR3 nucleotides read TGTGCCAGTCGCCCCCGGACAGCTGTCACCGGGGAGCTGTTTTTT. This gives the protein CASRPRTAVTGELFF.